The rows below give T cell receptor beta chains drawn from one sample of a study of T cell responses to AZD1222 COVID-19 vaccine. The table came from immunoSEQ multiplex PCR; TCRdb's copy has only in-frame clones and leaves some out. This table holds some 180,000 clones, roughly 92% found once. Specimen: peripheral blood, collected 28 days after the second AZD1222 dose. The receptors were gathered from an adult who received the AZD1222 COVID-19 vaccine. Both conserved end residues are part of each CDR3. D genes are given only for firm matches.

v_gene: TRBV5-4
j_gene: TRBJ2-3
d_gene: TRBD2
CDR3aa: CASSTPLAGATDTQYF

v_gene: TRBV5-1
j_gene: TRBJ2-5
d_gene: .
CDR3aa: CASSLEGRKETQYF

v_gene: TRBV24-1
j_gene: TRBJ2-1
d_gene: .
CDR3aa: CATSDETAYNEQFF

v_gene: TRBV30
j_gene: TRBJ2-7
d_gene: .
CDR3aa: CAWSPGSYEQYF

v_gene: TRBV2
j_gene: TRBJ1-3
d_gene: .
CDR3aa: CASSVGGGNRNTIYF

v_gene: TRBV18
j_gene: TRBJ2-1
d_gene: TRBD2
CDR3aa: CASSRGTRDANEQFF

v_gene: TRBV6-1
j_gene: TRBJ1-3
d_gene: .
CDR3aa: CASSEMHISGNTIYF

v_gene: TRBV11-2
j_gene: TRBJ2-1
d_gene: TRBD2
CDR3aa: CASSFRAGGMDEQFF

v_gene: TRBV5-5
j_gene: TRBJ2-5
d_gene: TRBD2
CDR3aa: CASSAGLAANQETQYF

v_gene: TRBV9
j_gene: TRBJ2-2
d_gene: .
CDR3aa: CASSVAWGATGELFF

v_gene: TRBV4-1
j_gene: TRBJ1-5
d_gene: .
CDR3aa: CASSQFAGADNQPQHF

v_gene: TRBV18
j_gene: TRBJ2-6
d_gene: .
CDR3aa: CASSRILGGSPSGANVLTF

v_gene: TRBV28
j_gene: TRBJ1-1
d_gene: .
CDR3aa: CASSVPTTGFVLGGTEAFF

v_gene: TRBV5-1
j_gene: TRBJ1-6
d_gene: .
CDR3aa: CASSMNLGARNSPLHF

v_gene: TRBV6-5
j_gene: TRBJ1-4
d_gene: .
CDR3aa: CASSYERGGGKLFF

v_gene: TRBV19
j_gene: TRBJ1-5
d_gene: .
CDR3aa: CASSTRGNQPQHF